This section outlines one T cell receptor beta chain sequence together with its context. Its matching antigen is unknown. One junction end does not reproduce the germline sequence, and a read error may be involved. Next came a second PCR, run for about 6 to 11 cycles, which used a sample-barcoded 5' primer along with a J-beta primer mix. MiXCR, applied by TCRdb to the 5' RACE reads, yields one record per CDR3 protein. The table lists 1.5 million to 2 million distinct CDR3 sequences, roughly 27% of them singletons. These data are taken from a study of blood T cells in healthy people across ages. At the level of the study: Per two T cells, template switching captured roughly one barcoded beta molecule.

The study, taken as a whole, reports: Donor CMV infection status was unknown, possibly confounding age-related changes in expanded clonotypes.

Germline CDR1 is DFQATT and CDR2 is SNEGSKA (reference sequence). CDR3 length: 18 residues. This receptor was identified in a woman younger than 45 in good health. What was sequenced was blood. This chain joins TRBV20-1 and TRBJ2-1, with 10 bases fitting TRBD2. The CDR3 reads CSASLGPAGGSSYSEQFF. The CDR3 DNA follows: TGCAGTGCTAGTTTGGGACCAGCGGGAGGGAGCTCCTACAGTGAGCAGTTCTTC.